The rows below give T cell receptor beta chains drawn from one sample of a study. TCRdb fed the RT-PCR reads into MiXCR, producing one record per CDR3 protein. The data hold fewer than 800,000 distinct CDR3 sequences, with 12% to 15% observed a single time. Material: memory CD4+ T cells from blood. The receptors shown here come from a female donor in good health, serving as a healthy control. Both conserved end residues are trimmed from each CDR3. Only part of the rows carry a size: once, few, many, or a class if the clone is expanded.

many	TRBV20-1	TRBJ2-7	SASTPSGRVYEQY
many	TRBV5-5	TRBJ2-2	ASSLGQTYTGELF
few	TRBV20-1	TRBJ2-1	SANKQGHQDNEQF
many	TRBV6-2/TRBV6-3	TRBJ1-5	ASRGPGGVQPQH
.	TRBV5-5	TRBJ2-2	ASSLAGGIGTGELF
many	TRBV29-1	TRBJ2-3	SASKGQGRLADTQY
.	TRBV4-3	TRBJ2-3	ASSKGPTGGFIDTQY
few	TRBV7-9	TRBJ1-5	ASGPGTNQPQH
few	TRBV6-5	TRBJ2-7	ASSYSKNSYEQY
many	TRBV4-3	TRBJ2-1	ASSQEAWAPDSYNEQF
.	TRBV12-3/TRBV12-4	TRBJ1-2	ASSPSDRIYT
few	TRBV12-3/TRBV12-4	TRBJ2-3	ASSERRGGIENTDTQY
many	TRBV7-6	TRBJ2-7	ASSSGQGALIEQY
few	TRBV27	TRBJ1-1	ASTKWGTQNTEAF
.	TRBV4-2	TRBJ1-1	ASSQDYSMNTEAF
many	TRBV7-3	TRBJ2-7	ASSLGGQGSEQY
many	TRBV6-5	TRBJ1-5	ASSKLQDGQPQH
many	TRBV10-3	TRBJ2-5	AIRGDRDGETQY
.	TRBV5-1	TRBJ2-7	ASRVVPDDTPYEQY
few	TRBV7-2	TRBJ2-2	ASSSVTGGTGELF
.	TRBV28	TRBJ1-5	ASGSHRGLQNGGNQPQH
few	TRBV20-1	TRBJ1-5	SARASSEH
.	TRBV5-1	TRBJ1-3	ASSLSLGTSSGNTIY
.	TRBV29-1	TRBJ1-1	SVGQGAGTEAF
many	TRBV20-1	TRBJ1-5	SARLEWGNQPQH
many	TRBV6-5	TRBJ2-6	ASGAGGYSGANVLT
few	TRBV27	TRBJ1-4	ASRRGSTNEKLF
.	TRBV2	TRBJ2-7	ASRPGQGLYEQY
few	TRBV6-5	TRBJ1-5	ASSAWTGGWAQH
.	TRBV6-5	TRBJ2-1	ASSGRGEAEQF
.	TRBV5-6	TRBJ2-2	ASSRLAVGTGELF
.	TRBV7-2	TRBJ2-6	ASSPLARSSGANVLT
few	TRBV12-3/TRBV12-4	TRBJ2-3	ASSLLVASQY
few	TRBV7-9	TRBJ2-3	ASSPLLAGIPDTQY
many	TRBV5-1	TRBJ2-7	ASSRTDLSSYEQY